This T cell receptor beta chain was obtained from a study of post-analysis software for immune sequencing data. cDNA libraries for TCR beta contained unique molecular identifiers. TCRdb redid the calling of the PCR reads with MiXCR, one entry per CDR3 protein. Counted here are about 540,000 distinct CDR3 sequences, roughly 34% occurring once; the ten biggest clones make up around 5.9%. As concerns this clonotype: Its antigen is still unknown.

The germline V gene has CDR1 MDHEN and CDR2 SYDVKM. The CDR3 spans 14 residues. Unmatched junction bases numbered 9, after V lost 6 bases and J lost 7 bases. Notes on the study in general: The study found TRBV5-6, TRBV5-1 and TRBV20-1 among five TRBV segments more frequent in patients than controls. Multiple sclerosis patients had significantly lower normalized Chao1 diversity than controls.

The chain recombines TRBV28 with TRBJ1-2, with 9 bases matching TRBD1. Source material: blood. This clonotype was sampled from a girl between 2 and 17 years old with multiple sclerosis. CDR3 sequence: CASRGSGTGFGYTF. In nucleotides, the CDR3 is TGTGCCAGCAGGGGCTCAGGGACAGGGTTTGGCTACACCTTC.